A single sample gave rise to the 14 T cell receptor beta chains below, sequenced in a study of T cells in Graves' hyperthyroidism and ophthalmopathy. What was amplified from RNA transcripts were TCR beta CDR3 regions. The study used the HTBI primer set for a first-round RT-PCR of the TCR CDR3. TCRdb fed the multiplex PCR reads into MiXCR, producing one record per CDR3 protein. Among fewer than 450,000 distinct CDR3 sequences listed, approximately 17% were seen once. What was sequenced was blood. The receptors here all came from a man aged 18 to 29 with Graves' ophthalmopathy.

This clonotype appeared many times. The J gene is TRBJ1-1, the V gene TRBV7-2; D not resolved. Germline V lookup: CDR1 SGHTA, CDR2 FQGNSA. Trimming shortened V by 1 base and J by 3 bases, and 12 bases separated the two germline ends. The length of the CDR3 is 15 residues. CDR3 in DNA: TGTGCCAGCAGCTTAGGGACCCGGTGGGACACTGAAGCTTTCTTT. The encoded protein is CASSLGTRWDTEAFF.

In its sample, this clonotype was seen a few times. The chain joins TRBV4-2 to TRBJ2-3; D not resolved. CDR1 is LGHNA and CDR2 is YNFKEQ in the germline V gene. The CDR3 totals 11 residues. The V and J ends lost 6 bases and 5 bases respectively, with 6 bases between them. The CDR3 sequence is CASRTQDTQYF. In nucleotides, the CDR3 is TGTGCCAGCAGGACGCAAGATACGCAGTATTTT.

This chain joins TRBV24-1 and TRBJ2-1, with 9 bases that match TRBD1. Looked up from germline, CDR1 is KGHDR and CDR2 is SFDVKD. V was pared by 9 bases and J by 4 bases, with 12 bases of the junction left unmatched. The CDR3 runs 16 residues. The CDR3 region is CATSELGTGSYNEQFF. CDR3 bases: TGTGCCACCTCGGAACTGGGGACAGGGAGTTACAATGAGCAGTTCTTC.

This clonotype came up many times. This CDR3 reads CASTTGTGNQPQHF. DNA of the CDR3: TGTGCCAGCACCACCGGGACTGGCAATCAGCCCCAGCATTTT. This rearrangement joins TRBV12-3 or TRBV12-4 to TRBJ1-5, with D perhaps TRBD1 (5 bases). The CDR3 extends over 14 amino acids. The germline V and J ends were trimmed by 7 bases and 2 bases, with 12 bases remaining between them.

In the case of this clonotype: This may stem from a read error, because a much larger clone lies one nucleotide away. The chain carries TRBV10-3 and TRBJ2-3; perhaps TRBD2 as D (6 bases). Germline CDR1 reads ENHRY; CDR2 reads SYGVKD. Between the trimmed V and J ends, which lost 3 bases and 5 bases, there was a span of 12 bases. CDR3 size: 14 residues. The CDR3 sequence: CAISERVREDTQYF. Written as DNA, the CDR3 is TGTGCCATCAGTGAACGGGTGCGGGAAGATACGCAGTATTTT.

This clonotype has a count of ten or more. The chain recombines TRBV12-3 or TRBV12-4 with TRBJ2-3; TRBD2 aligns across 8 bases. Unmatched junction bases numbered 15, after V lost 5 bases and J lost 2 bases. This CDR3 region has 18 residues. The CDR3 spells CASSPSRTSGPYTDTQYF. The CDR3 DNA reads TGTGCCAGCAGTCCCTCCCGTACTAGCGGACCCTACACAGATACGCAGTATTTT.

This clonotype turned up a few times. The DNA of the CDR3 is TGTGCCAGTAGTATCGAAGGGTCTGGGGCCAACGTCCTGACTTTC. It yields the protein CASSIEGSGANVLTF. The chain has TRBV19 and TRBJ2-6, with no clear D. Trimming removed 3 bases at V and 1 base at J, with 7 bases between. From germline, CDR1 is LNHDA and CDR2 SQIVND (reference sequence). The CDR3 runs to 15 residues.

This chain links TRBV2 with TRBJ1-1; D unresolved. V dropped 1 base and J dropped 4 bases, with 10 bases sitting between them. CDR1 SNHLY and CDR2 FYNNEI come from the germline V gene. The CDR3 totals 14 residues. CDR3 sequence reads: CASSEEEGFTEAFF. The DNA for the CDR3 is TGTGCCAGCAGTGAAGAGGAGGGTTTCACTGAAGCTTTCTTT.

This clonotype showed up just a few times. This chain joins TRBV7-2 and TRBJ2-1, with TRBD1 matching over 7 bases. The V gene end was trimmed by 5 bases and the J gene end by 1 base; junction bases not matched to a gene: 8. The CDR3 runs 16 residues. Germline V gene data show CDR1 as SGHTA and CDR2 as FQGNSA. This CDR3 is CASSRTGDVSYNEQFF. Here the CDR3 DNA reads TGTGCCAGCAGCAGAACAGGGGACGTTTCCTACAATGAGCAGTTCTTC.

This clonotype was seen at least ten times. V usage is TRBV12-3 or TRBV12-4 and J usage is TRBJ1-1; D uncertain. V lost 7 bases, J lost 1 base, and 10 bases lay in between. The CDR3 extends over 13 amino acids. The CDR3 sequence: CASTFGGNTEAFF. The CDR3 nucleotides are TGTGCCAGCACATTCGGAGGGAACACTGAAGCTTTCTTT.

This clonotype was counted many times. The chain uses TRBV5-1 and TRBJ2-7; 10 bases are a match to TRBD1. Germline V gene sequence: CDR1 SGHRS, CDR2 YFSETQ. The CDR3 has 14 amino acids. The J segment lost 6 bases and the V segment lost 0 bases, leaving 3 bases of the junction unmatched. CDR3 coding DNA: TGCGCCAGCAGCTTGGGAGACAGGGGGCGCGAGCAGTACTTC. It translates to CASSLGDRGREQYF. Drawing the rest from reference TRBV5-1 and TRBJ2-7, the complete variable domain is KAGVTQTPRYLIKTRGQQVTLSCSPISGHRSVSWYQQTPGQGLQFLFEYFSETQRNKGNFPGRFSGRQFSNSRSEMNVSTLELGDSALYLCASSLGDRGREQYFGPGTRLTVT.

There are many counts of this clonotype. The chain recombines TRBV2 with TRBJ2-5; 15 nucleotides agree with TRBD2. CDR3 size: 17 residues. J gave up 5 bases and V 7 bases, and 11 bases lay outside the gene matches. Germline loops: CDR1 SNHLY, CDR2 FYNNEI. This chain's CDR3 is CASTALRTSGGAETQYF. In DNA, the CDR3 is TGTGCCAGCACCGCCCTCCGGACTAGCGGGGGGGCCGAGACCCAGTACTTC.

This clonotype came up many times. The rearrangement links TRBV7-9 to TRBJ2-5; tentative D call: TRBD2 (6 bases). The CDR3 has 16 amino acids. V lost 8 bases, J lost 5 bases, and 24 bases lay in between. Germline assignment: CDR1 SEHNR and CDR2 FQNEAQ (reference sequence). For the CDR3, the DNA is TGTGCCAGCGGAATCCGGGACTCCCCCGGTTGGGAGACCCAGTACTTC. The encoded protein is CASGIRDSPGWETQYF.

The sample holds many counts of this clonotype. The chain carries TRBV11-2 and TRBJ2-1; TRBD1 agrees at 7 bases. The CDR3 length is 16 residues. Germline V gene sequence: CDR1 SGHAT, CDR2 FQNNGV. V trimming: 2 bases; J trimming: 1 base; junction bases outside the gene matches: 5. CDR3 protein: CASSLLYRGSYNEQFF. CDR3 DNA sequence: TGTGCCAGCAGCTTACTATACAGGGGATCCTACAATGAGCAGTTCTTC.